This is a list of T cell receptor beta chains from one sample in a study of OX40 agonist ivuxolimab in advanced cancers. Measured with immunoSEQ multiplex PCR; TCRdb has only the in-frame clones, and not every one. The sample has about 44,000 clones, 90% to 95% seen once. The sequenced sample was CD4+ or CD8+ T cells sorted from blood, obtained in a trial of the OX40 agonist ivuxolimab. The origin of the receptors is an adult with an advanced solid tumor such as melanoma, head and neck, liver or kidney cancer. CDR3s include the opening cysteine and the closing phenylalanine or tryptophan. A D gene is named only where the DNA matches it firmly. Size is omitted from some rows. Given values are once, few, many or a class for expanded clones.

size | D | J | V | CDR3 | DNA
- | TRBD1 | TRBJ2-3 | TRBV7-9 | CASSLVQGQRDTQYF | TGTGCCAGCAGCTTAGTACAGGGGCAGAGAGATACGCAGTATTTT
- | - | TRBJ2-7 | TRBV11-2 | CASSLGQGVAYEQYF | TGTGCCAGCAGCTTAGGCCAGGGTGTAGCCTACGAGCAGTACTTC
once | - | TRBJ2-3 | TRBV4-3 | CASSQRLNTDTQYF | TGCGCCAGCAGCCAAAGACTCAACACAGATACGCAGTATTTT
- | TRBD2 | TRBJ2-1 | TRBV28 | CASSLLAGGNEQFF | TGTGCCAGCAGTTTACTAGCGGGAGGTAATGAGCAGTTCTTC
- | TRBD1 | TRBJ2-2 | TRBV2 | CASSAPGQGYTGELFF | TGTGCCAGCAGTGCCCCGGGACAGGGATACACCGGGGAGCTGTTTTTT
- | - | TRBJ2-7 | TRBV19 | CASSMTPAFSYEQYF | TGTGCCAGTAGTATGACTCCTGCCTTCTCCTACGAGCAGTACTTC
- | TRBD1 | TRBJ2-7 | TRBV5-6 | CASSPEDREDYEQYF | TGTGCCAGCAGCCCCGAGGACAGGGAGGACTACGAGCAGTACTTC
- | - | TRBJ2-7 | TRBV6-5 | CASSYSITYEQYF | TGTGCCAGCAGTTACTCGATTACGTACGAGCAGTACTTC
- | - | TRBJ1-5 | TRBV6-5 | CASSYSRIRGNQPQHF | TGTGCCAGCAGTTACTCTAGAATTCGGGGCAATCAGCCCCAGCATTTT
- | TRBD2 | TRBJ2-7 | TRBV9 | CASSVEPSGLPYEQYF | TGTGCCAGCAGCGTAGAACCTAGCGGACTACCCTACGAGCAGTACTTC
- | TRBD1 | TRBJ1-4 | TRBV9 | CASSVEDRANEKLFF | TGTGCCAGCAGCGTAGAGGACAGGGCTAATGAAAAACTGTTTTTT
- | - | TRBJ1-4 | TRBV5-5 | CASSLELGWGEEEKLFF | TGTGCCAGCAGCTTGGAGCTGGGGTGGGGTGAGGAAGAAAAACTGTTTTTT
- | - | TRBJ1-1 | TRBV7-9 | CASSPTTENTEAFF | TGTGCCAGCAGCCCCACGACAGAGAACACTGAAGCTTTCTTT
- | TRBD1 | TRBJ2-2 | TRBV5-1 | CASKTGGDTGVTGELFF | TGCGCCAGCAAAACAGGGGGCGACACGGGAGTTACCGGGGAGCTGTTTTTT
- | - | TRBJ2-1 | TRBV29-1 | CSVAGLAVGNEQFF | TGCAGCGTCGCCGGACTGGCTGTGGGGAATGAGCAGTTCTTC
- | - | TRBJ2-7 | TRBV5-1 | CASSLDSEQYF | TGCGCCAGCAGCTTGGACAGCGAGCAGTACTTC
- | TRBD2 | TRBJ2-7 | TRBV2 | CASSEGTSGFSYEQYF | TGTGCCAGCAGTGAAGGGACTAGCGGGTTTTCCTACGAGCAGTACTTC
- | TRBD1 | TRBJ1-4 | TRBV13 | CASSSDRANEKLFF | TGTGCCAGCAGCTCGGACAGGGCTAATGAAAAACTGTTTTTT
- | TRBD1 | TRBJ2-7 | TRBV29-1 | CSVVGQGSSYEQYF | TGCAGCGTGGTAGGACAGGGGAGCTCCTACGAGCAGTACTTC
- | TRBD1 | TRBJ2-2 | TRBV12-5 | CASGFLLLQPGQGARRDTGELFF | TGTGCTAGTGGTTTCCTCCTTCTTCAACCGGGACAGGGGGCGAGGCGGGACACCGGGGAGCTGTTTTTT
- | TRBD1 | TRBJ2-3 | TRBV2 | CARGGQGAIDTQYF | TGTGCCAGGGGAGGCCAGGGGGCAATAGATACGCAGTATTTT
- | - | TRBJ2-7 | TRBV5-1 | CASSTGPEIEQYF | TGCGCCAGCAGCACGGGACCAGAGATCGAGCAGTACTTC